This TCR beta chain appears in the sequencing data of a study of cytomegalovirus exposure and HLA in healthy donors. Study-level background: A data release that came early held approximately 85 million unique TCRs from HLA-typed donors. Study-level findings and limits: Sequencing artifact likely explains a cluster of highly shared sequence variants. Immune exposure information comprised only CMV serostatus.

Germline assignment: CDR1 SGHTA and CDR2 FQGTGA. This CDR3 is 15 amino acids long. Germline trimming cut 5 bases from V and 4 bases from J; bases unmatched to any gene: 5. As to this clone: The antigen is not known.

Both 60 Vbeta primers and 13 Jbeta primers went into the PCR. Repertoires were generated with immunoSEQ multiplex PCR, while TCRdb's copy carries only in-frame clones and drops some. The sample includes 130,000 to 150,000 clones, about two thirds seen only once; the top ten take around 4%. Sample: PBMCs. The source of this sequence is a man between 60 and 70 years old in good health and CMV-seronegative. The chain carries TRBV7-3 and TRBJ2-2, with 9 bases aligning to TRBD2. The CDR3 is CASSVQLAGTGELFF. CDR3 nucleotide sequence: TGTGCCAGCAGCGTACAACTAGCGGGCACCGGGGAGCTGTTTTTT.